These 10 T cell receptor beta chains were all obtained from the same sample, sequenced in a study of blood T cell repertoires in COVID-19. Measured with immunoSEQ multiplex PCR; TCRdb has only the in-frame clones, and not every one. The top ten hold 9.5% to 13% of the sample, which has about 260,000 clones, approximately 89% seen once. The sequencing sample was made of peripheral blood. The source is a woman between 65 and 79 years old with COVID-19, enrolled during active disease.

CDR3 protein: CASSLGQAPLGGYTF. The CDR3 nucleotides read TGTGCCAGCAGCTTGGGACAGGCACCACTGGGGGGCTACACCTTC. This chain uses TRBV5-6 with TRBJ1-2, with a weak D call TRBD1 (6 bases). V lost 0 bases and J lost 8, with 17 bases in between. Germline assignment: CDR1 SGHDT and CDR2 YYEEEE. The CDR3 runs 15 residues.

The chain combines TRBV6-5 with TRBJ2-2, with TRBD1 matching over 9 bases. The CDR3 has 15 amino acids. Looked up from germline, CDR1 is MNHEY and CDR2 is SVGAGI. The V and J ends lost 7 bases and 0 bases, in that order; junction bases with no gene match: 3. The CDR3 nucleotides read TGTGCCAGCATTGGGACAGGGTCGAACACCGGGGAGCTGTTTTTT. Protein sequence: CASIGTGSNTGELFF.

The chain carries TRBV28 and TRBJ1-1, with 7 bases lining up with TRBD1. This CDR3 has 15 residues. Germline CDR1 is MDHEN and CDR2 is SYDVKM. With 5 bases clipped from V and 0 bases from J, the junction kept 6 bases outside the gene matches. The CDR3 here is CASSPPRGVNTEAFF. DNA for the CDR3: TGTGCCAGCAGTCCGCCCAGGGGGGTGAACACTGAAGCTTTCTTT.

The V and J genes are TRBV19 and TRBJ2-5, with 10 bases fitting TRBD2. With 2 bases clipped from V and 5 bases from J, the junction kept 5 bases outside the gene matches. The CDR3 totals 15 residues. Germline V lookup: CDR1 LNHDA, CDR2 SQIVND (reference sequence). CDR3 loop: CASSILAGVGETQYF. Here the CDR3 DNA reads TGTGCCAGTAGTATACTAGCGGGAGTTGGGGAGACCCAGTACTTC.

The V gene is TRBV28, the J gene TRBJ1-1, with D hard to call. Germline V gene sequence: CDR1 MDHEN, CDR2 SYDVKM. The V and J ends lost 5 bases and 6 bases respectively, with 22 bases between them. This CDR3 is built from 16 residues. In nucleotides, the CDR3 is TGTGCCAGCAGTCCACTGAGCCTATTAGGGAGGGCTGAAGCTTTCTTT. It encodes CASSPLSLLGRAEAFF.

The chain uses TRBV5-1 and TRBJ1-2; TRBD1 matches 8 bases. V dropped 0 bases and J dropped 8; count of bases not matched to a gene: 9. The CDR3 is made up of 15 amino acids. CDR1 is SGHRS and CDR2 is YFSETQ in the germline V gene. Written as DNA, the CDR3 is TGCGCCAGCAGCTTGGGCGGGACAGGTGATCTCGGCTACACCTTC. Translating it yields CASSLGGTGDLGYTF.

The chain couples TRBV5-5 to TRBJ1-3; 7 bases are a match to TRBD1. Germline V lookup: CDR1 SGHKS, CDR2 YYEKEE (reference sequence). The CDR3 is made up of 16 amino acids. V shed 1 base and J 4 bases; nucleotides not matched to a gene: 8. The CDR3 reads CASSLSWSGQGNTIYF. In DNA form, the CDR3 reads TGTGCCAGCAGCTTGAGTTGGTCGGGACAGGGAAACACCATATATTTT. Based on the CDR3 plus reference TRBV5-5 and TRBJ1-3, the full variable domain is DAGVTQSPTHLIKTRGQQVTLRCSPISGHKSVSWYQQVLGQGPQFIFQYYEKEERGRGNFPDRFSARQFPNYSSELNVNALLLGDSALYLCASSLSWSGQGNTIYFGEGSWLTVV.

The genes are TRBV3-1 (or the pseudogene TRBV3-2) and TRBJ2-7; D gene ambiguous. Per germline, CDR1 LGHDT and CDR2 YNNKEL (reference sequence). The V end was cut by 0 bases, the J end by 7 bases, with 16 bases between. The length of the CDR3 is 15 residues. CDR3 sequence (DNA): TGTGCCAGCAGCCAAGATCCCAACGGGTTAGTGGAGCAGTACTTC. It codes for CASSQDPNGLVEQYF.

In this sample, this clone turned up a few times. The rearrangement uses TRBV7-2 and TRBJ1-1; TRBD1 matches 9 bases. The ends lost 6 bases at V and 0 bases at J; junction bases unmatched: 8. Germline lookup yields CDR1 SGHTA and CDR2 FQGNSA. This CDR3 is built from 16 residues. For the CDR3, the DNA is TGTGCCAGCAGACGTAGGGACAGGGATTTGAACACTGAAGCTTTCTTT. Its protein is CASRRRDRDLNTEAFF. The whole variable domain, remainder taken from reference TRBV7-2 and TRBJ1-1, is GAGVSQSPSNKVTEKGKDVELRCDPISGHTALYWYRQSLGQGLEFLIYFQGNSAPDKSGLPSDRFSAERTGGSVSTLTIQRTQQEDSAVYLCASRRRDRDLNTEAFFGQGTRLTVV.

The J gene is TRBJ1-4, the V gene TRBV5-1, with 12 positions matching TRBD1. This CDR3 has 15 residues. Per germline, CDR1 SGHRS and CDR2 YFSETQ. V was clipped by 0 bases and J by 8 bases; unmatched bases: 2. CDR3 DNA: TGCGCCAGCAGCTTGGCCGGGACAGGGGGCGAAAAACTGTTTTTT. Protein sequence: CASSLAGTGGEKLFF.